This T cell receptor (beta chain) was identified in a study of T cell responses to AZD1222 COVID-19 vaccine. Study-wide results and caveats: Close to half of spike-specific TCRs reportedly recognize unmutated variant regions. Repertoires were obtained solely post-peak T cell response.

The repertoire was sequenced with immunoSEQ multiplex PCR; TCRdb's copy has only in-frame clones and lacks some. Found here are roughly 54,000 clones, roughly 90% of them singletons; the top ten hold around 13%. The CDR3 extends over 13 amino acids. Trimming cost V 7 bases and J 8 bases; bases outside gene matches: 5. For this clone: Its antigen remains unknown.

Source: peripheral blood, taken 28 days after the second AZD1222 dose. This sequence was found in an adult who received the AZD1222 COVID-19 vaccine. J is TRBJ1-6 and V is TRBV12-3 or TRBV12-4, with 7 bases that match TRBD1. The CDR3 coding sequence is TGTGCCAGCACGACAGGGACAGATTCACCCCTCCACTTT. This encodes CASTTGTDSPLHF.